Each of the 29 T cell receptor beta chains below was sequenced from the same sample in a study of T cells in Graves' hyperthyroidism and ophthalmopathy. Amplification yielded TCR beta CDR3 regions, with RNA transcripts as the source. First-round RT-PCR with HTBI primers amplified the TCR CDR3 region. Via MiXCR, TCRdb re-called the multiplex PCR reads, giving one row per CDR3 protein. The data contain 690,000 or so distinct CDR3 sequences, 15% to 20% of them seen just once; the ten biggest clones take up over 15%. The sequenced sample consisted of blood. The receptors here all came from a woman aged 45 to 65 with Graves' hyperthyroidism that later progressed to Graves' ophthalmopathy.

This clonotype has ten or more counts. The chain couples TRBV6-1 to TRBJ1-2, with D perhaps matching TRBD1 (6 bases). Trimming pared 7 bases from V and 4 bases from J, leaving 19 bases between. Germline assignment: CDR1 MNHNS and CDR2 SASEGT. The CDR3 covers 15 residues. The CDR3 nucleotides read TGTGCCAGCACCACTCCGGGACAACTTCGCTATGGCTACACCTTC. It encodes CASTTPGQLRYGYTF.

This clonotype has more than one count but fewer than ten. This sequence joins TRBV27 and TRBJ1-2; TRBD1 matches at 12 bases. The J segment lost 1 base and the V segment lost 5 bases, leaving 8 bases of the junction unmatched. This CDR3 is built from 17 residues. Germline V CDR1 and CDR2: MNHEY, SMNVEV (reference sequence). The CDR3 DNA reads TGTGCCAGCAGTCCGCTTGGGACAGGGGGCATTAACTATGGCTACACCTTC. Its translation: CASSPLGTGGINYGYTF.

Many counts were recorded for this clonotype. This chain links TRBV6-1 with TRBJ1-1; D possibly corresponds to TRBD1 (6 bases). The V end was cut by 5 bases, the J end by 4 bases, with 17 bases between. There are 15 residues in the CDR3. Per the germline V gene, CDR1 is MNHNS and CDR2 is SASEGT. CDR3 in amino acids: CASSPMRTVSTEAFF. CDR3 in DNA: TGTGCCAGCAGTCCCATGAGGACAGTGAGCACTGAAGCTTTCTTT.

In this sample, this clonotype turned up many times. V usage is TRBV12-3 or TRBV12-4 and J usage is TRBJ1-5; perhaps TRBD1 as D (5 bases). The CDR3 has 14 residues. V gave up 0 bases and J gave up 6 bases, with 9 bases separating them. The CDR3 region is CASSLAGASQPQHF. DNA of the CDR3: TGTGCCAGCAGTTTAGCAGGGGCTAGTCAGCCCCAGCATTTT.

V is TRBV10-3 and J is TRBJ1-5; D may be TRBD1 (5 bases). Germline V gene lookup returns CDR1 ENHRY and CDR2 SYGVKD. Trimming shortened V by 0 bases and J by 4 bases, and 7 bases separated the two germline ends. This CDR3 is 14 amino acids long. CDR3 in amino acids: CAISESQGNQPQHF. CDR3 nucleotides: TGTGCCATCAGTGAGTCGCAGGGTAATCAGCCCCAGCATTTT.

The sample holds many counts of this clonotype. The chain employs TRBV3-1 and TRBJ1-1, with D possibly being TRBD1 (5 bases). Deletions cut 3 bases from V and 1 base from J, with 12 bases between. Per germline, CDR1 LGHDT and CDR2 YNNKEL (reference sequence). The CDR3 consists of 15 residues. Written as DNA, the CDR3 is TGTGCCAGCAGCCAGCCCCTGGGGGGGAACACTGAAGCTTTCTTT. Protein sequence: CASSQPLGGNTEAFF.

The V gene is TRBV18, the J gene TRBJ1-5, with D uncertain. CDR1 and CDR2 from the germline V gene are KGHSH and LQKENI. Deletions cut 2 bases from V and 1 base from J, with 9 bases between. The length of the CDR3 is 15 residues. The CDR3 is CASSPYDMSNQPQHF. CDR3 coding DNA: TGTGCCAGCTCACCATATGATATGAGCAATCAGCCCCAGCATTTT.

This clonotype showed up just a few times. The CDR3 sequence: CASSHTGLSTDTQYF. The CDR3 DNA is TGCGCCAGCAGCCACACAGGGCTAAGCACAGATACGCAGTATTTT. The V and J genes are TRBV4-1 and TRBJ2-3; possibly TRBD1 for D (6 bases). This CDR3 region has 15 residues. Deletions cut 3 bases from V and 0 bases from J, with 10 bases between. Germline loops: CDR1 MGHRA, CDR2 YSYEKL.

This clonotype was counted a few times. The chain links TRBV10-2 to TRBJ1-2; D may be TRBD1 (5 bases). The CDR3 consists of 15 residues. Trimming stripped 2 bases from V and 0 bases from J, with 10 bases between. The germline CDR1 and CDR2 sequences are WSHSY and SAAADI. For the CDR3, the DNA is TGCGCCAGCAGTGAGCCCGGGACCTCTAACTATGGCTACACCTTC. As protein: CASSEPGTSNYGYTF.

The genes are TRBV7-9 and TRBJ1-1, with 8 bases that match TRBD1. CDR1 and CDR2 from the germline V gene are SEHNR and FQNEAQ (reference sequence). CDR3 length: 15 amino acids. Unmatched junction bases numbered 8, after V lost 1 base and J lost 7 bases. The CDR3 nucleotides read TGTGCCAGCAGCTTAGAGGGGACAGGTGCCATTGAAGCTTTCTTT. Its protein is CASSLEGTGAIEAFF.

This clonotype has ten or more counts. A read error may account for a junction end that differs from germline. This chain links TRBV7-7 with TRBJ2-1; 11 bases line up with TRBD2. CDR3 length: 17 amino acids. CDR1 is SSHAT, CDR2 FNYEAQ, per germline (reference sequence). The CDR3 sequence is CASSLDLAGGSYNEQFF. CDR3 bases: TGTGCTAGCAGCTTAGATCTAGCGGGGGGCTCCTACAATGAGCAGTTCTTC.

This clonotype has a count of ten or more. The chain joins TRBV4-1 to TRBJ1-1, with unresolved D. This CDR3 has 14 amino acids. Deletions cut 0 bases from V and 2 bases from J, with 7 bases between. The V gene's germline CDR1 is MGHRA and CDR2 YSYEKL. The CDR3 sequence is CASSQDHGNTEAFF. The CDR3 bases are TGCGCCAGCAGCCAAGATCACGGTAACACTGAAGCTTTCTTT.

Many counts were recorded for this clonotype. This chain uses TRBV5-1 with TRBJ1-6; D unresolved. This CDR3 region has 13 residues. The V gene lost 0 bases and the J gene lost 10 bases, with 8 bases spanning the gap. CDR1 is SGHRS and CDR2 is YFSETQ in the germline V gene. The CDR3 spells CASSLAGLSPLHF. The CDR3 DNA reads TGCGCCAGCAGCTTGGCCGGGTTATCACCCCTCCACTTT.

This clonotype was detected only a few times. The chain carries TRBV4-1 and TRBJ2-6; D not resolved. The CDR3 is 15 residues long. Germline lookup yields CDR1 MGHRA and CDR2 YSYEKL. V was pared by 5 bases and J by 4 bases, with 12 bases between. CDR3 protein: CASSTAPPGANVLTF. CDR3 nucleotide sequence: TGCGCCAGCAGCACCGCCCCCCCCGGGGCCAACGTCCTGACTTTC.

The chain couples TRBV6-5 to TRBJ2-3; perhaps TRBD2 as D (7 bases). Trimming cost V 2 bases and J 3 bases, with 12 bases left between them. The CDR3 totals 15 residues. Germline assignment: CDR1 MNHEY and CDR2 SVGAGI. CDR3 DNA: TGTGCCAGCAGTTACGACCGGGGGGCAACAGATACGCAGTATTTT. It is translated as CASSYDRGATDTQYF.

CDR3 bases: TGTGCCAGCAGCTACGGAACAGGGGAGTCCTACGAGCAGTACTTC. Its protein product is CASSYGTGESYEQYF. This chain uses TRBV11-1 with TRBJ2-7; 7 bases map to TRBD1. J gave up 1 base and V 4 bases, and 7 bases lay outside the gene matches. The CDR3 is 15 residues long. In germline, CDR1 is SGHAT, CDR2 FQDESV (reference sequence).

Many counts were recorded for this clonotype. The chain uses TRBV2 and TRBJ1-1, with D unresolved. Trimming pared 7 bases from V and 0 bases from J, leaving 3 bases between. Germline V CDR1 and CDR2: SNHLY, FYNNEI. The CDR3 is 11 amino acids. CDR3 nucleotides: TGTGCCAGCACACTGAACACTGAAGCTTTCTTT. Protein: CASTLNTEAFF.

This clonotype was recorded many times. The chain uses TRBV27 and TRBJ2-7; either TRBD1 or TRBD2 may supply D (6 bases each). Germline V CDR1 and CDR2: MNHEY, SMNVEV (reference sequence). Trimming left V 0 bases short and J 5 bases short, with 11 bases between. This CDR3 region has 14 residues. Written as DNA, the CDR3 is TGTGCCAGCAGTTTATCTCCAGGGGAGGACGAGCAGTACTTC. Translating gives CASSLSPGEDEQYF.

This clonotype was detected many times. CDR3 amino acids: CASSYGLRDQETQYF. CDR3 nucleotide sequence: TGTGCCAGCAGTTACGGCTTGAGGGATCAAGAGACCCAGTACTTC. The chain combines TRBV6-5 with TRBJ2-5; D might be TRBD2 (5 bases). This CDR3 is built from 15 residues. The ends were cut back, 2 bases at V and 2 bases at J, with 12 bases in the middle. The germline V gene has CDR1 MNHEY and CDR2 SVGAGI.

The chain recombines TRBV28 with TRBJ2-7; TRBD1 matches 9 bases. After removal of 8 bases from V and 1 base from J, the junction contained 6 bases not matched to a gene. CDR1 is MDHEN, CDR2 SYDVKM, per germline. The CDR3 is 14 amino acids. In DNA form, the CDR3 reads TGTGCCAGCTCAGGGACAGGGTTGTCCTACGAGCAGTACTTC. It encodes CASSGTGLSYEQYF. The full variable domain, rest sourced from reference TRBV28 and TRBJ2-7, is DVKVTQSSRYLVKRTGEKVFLECVQDMDHENMFWYRQDPGLGLRLIYFSYDVKMKEKGDIPEGYSVSREKKERFSLILESASTNQTSMYLCASSGTGLSYEQYFGPGTRLTVT.

The V gene is TRBV6-2 or TRBV6-3, the J gene TRBJ1-6; D gene unclear. CDR1 is MNHEY, CDR2 SVGEGT, per germline. The CDR3 loop spans 15 amino acids. Trimming left V 7 bases short and J 6 bases short, with 16 bases between. CDR3: CASNDWGVRNSPLHF. For the CDR3, the DNA is TGTGCCAGCAACGACTGGGGAGTTCGTAATTCACCCCTCCACTTT.

This clonotype showed up many times. This rearrangement joins TRBV3-1 to TRBJ2-7; D call uncertain. The germline CDR1 and CDR2 sequences are LGHDT and YNNKEL (reference sequence). The CDR3 contains 12 residues. Trimming stripped 5 bases from V and 2 bases from J, with 7 bases between. This CDR3 reads CASSGETYEQYF. CDR3 bases: TGTGCCAGCAGCGGAGAGACCTACGAGCAGTACTTC.

The chain has TRBV20-1 and TRBJ2-7, with 8 positions matching TRBD2. Germline V CDR1 and CDR2: DFQATT, SNEGSKA (reference sequence). V shed 5 bases, J shed 7 bases, and the junction held 19 bases outside the gene matches. The CDR3 consists of 16 residues. The CDR3 region is CSADPPLAGGLGEQYF. The CDR3 DNA is TGCAGTGCTGACCCCCCCCTTGCGGGGGGCCTAGGAGAGCAGTACTTC.

This clonotype was counted at least ten times. The V gene is TRBV9, the J gene TRBJ2-7; D gene ambiguous. V was trimmed by 0 bases and J by 0 bases, leaving 10 bases between them. Germline lookup yields CDR1 SGDLS and CDR2 YYNGEE. There are 15 residues in the CDR3. The CDR3 here is CASSVGDISSYEQYF. The CDR3 DNA follows: TGTGCCAGCAGCGTAGGAGACATAAGCTCCTACGAGCAGTACTTC.

Ten or more counts support this clonotype. V gene TRBV5-1 combines with J gene TRBJ2-3, with 8 bases identical to TRBD1. CDR1 and CDR2 (germline): SGHRS, YFSETQ. J was trimmed by 3 bases and V by 4 bases; bases with no gene match: 7. There are 15 residues in the CDR3. CDR3 region: CASSTMDRATDTQYF. Written as DNA, the CDR3 is TGCGCCAGCAGCACAATGGACAGGGCGACAGATACGCAGTATTTT.

In this sample, this clonotype turned up a few times. This chain joins TRBV27 and TRBJ2-1; the match to TRBD2 covers 14 bases. V was clipped by 6 bases and J by 0 bases; unmatched bases: 7. Germline V gene sequence: CDR1 MNHEY, CDR2 SMNVEV (reference sequence). CDR3 length: 18 residues. The CDR3 loop reads CASRGRLAGGSSYNEQFF. The CDR3 region has the DNA TGTGCCAGCAGGGGGAGACTAGCGGGGGGGAGCTCCTACAATGAGCAGTTCTTC.

CDR3: CASTPGRTDTQYF. The CDR3 coding sequence is TGTGCCAGCACCCCTGGTAGGACGGATACGCAGTATTTT. The chain combines TRBV3-1 with TRBJ2-3; D unresolved. Germline CDR1 is LGHDT and CDR2 is YNNKEL (reference sequence). V was clipped by 7 bases and J by 6 bases, with 14 bases between them. The CDR3 runs to 13 residues.

At least ten counts were recorded for this clonotype. The CDR3 nucleotides are TGTGCCAGCAGCCAAGATCCTGGGTCGGATGAAAAACTGTTTTTT. It encodes CASSQDPGSDEKLFF. The chain employs TRBV3-1 and TRBJ1-4; D is ambiguous. This CDR3 comprises 15 residues. Per germline, CDR1 LGHDT and CDR2 YNNKEL (reference sequence). V gave up 0 bases and J gave up 6 bases, with 11 bases separating them.

At least ten counts were recorded for this clonotype. This rearrangement joins TRBV13 to TRBJ1-3; D is unclear. V lost 5 bases, J lost 0 bases, and 11 bases lay in between. The CDR3 extends over 15 amino acids. The germline CDR1 and CDR2 sequences are PRHDT and FYEKMQ (reference sequence). As DNA, the CDR3 is TGTGCCAGCAGCGTTGGACGGATCTCTGGAAACACCATATATTTT. Translation: CASSVGRISGNTIYF.